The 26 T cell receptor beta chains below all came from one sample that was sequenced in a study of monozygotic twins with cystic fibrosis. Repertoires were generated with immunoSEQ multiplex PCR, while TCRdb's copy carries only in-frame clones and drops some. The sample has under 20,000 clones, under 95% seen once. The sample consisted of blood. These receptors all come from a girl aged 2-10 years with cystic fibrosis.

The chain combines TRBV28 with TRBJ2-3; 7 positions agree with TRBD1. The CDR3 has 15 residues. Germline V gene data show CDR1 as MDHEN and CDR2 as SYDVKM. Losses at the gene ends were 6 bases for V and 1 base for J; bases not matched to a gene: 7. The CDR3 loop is CASRVRQGGTDTQYF. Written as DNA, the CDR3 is TGTGCCAGCAGAGTTAGACAGGGCGGCACAGATACGCAGTATTTT.

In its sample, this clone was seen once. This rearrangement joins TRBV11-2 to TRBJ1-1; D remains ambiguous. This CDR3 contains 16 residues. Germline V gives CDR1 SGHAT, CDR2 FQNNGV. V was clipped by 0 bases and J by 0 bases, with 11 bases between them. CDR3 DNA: TGTGCCAGCAGCTTAGATGGGTCAGCCATGAACACTGAAGCTTTCTTT. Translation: CASSLDGSAMNTEAFF.

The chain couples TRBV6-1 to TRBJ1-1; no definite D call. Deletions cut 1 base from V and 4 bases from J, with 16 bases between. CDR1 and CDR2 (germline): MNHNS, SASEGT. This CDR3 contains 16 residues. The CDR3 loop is CASSEVVGWEVTEAFF. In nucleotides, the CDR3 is TGTGCCAGCAGTGAAGTCGTAGGGTGGGAGGTCACTGAAGCTTTCTTT.

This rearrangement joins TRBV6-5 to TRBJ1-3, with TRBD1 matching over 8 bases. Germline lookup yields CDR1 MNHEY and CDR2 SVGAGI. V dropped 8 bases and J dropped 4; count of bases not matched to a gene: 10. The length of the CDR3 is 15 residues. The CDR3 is CASSGAQGAGNTIYF. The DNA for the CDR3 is TGTGCCAGCTCCGGTGCCCAGGGGGCCGGAAACACCATATATTTT.

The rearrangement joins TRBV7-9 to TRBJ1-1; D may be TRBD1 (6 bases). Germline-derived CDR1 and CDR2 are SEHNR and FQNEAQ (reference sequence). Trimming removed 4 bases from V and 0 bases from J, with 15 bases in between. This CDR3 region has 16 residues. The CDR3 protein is CASSSFQGPMNTEAFF. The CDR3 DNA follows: TGTGCCAGCAGCTCATTCCAGGGGCCCATGAACACTGAAGCTTTCTTT.

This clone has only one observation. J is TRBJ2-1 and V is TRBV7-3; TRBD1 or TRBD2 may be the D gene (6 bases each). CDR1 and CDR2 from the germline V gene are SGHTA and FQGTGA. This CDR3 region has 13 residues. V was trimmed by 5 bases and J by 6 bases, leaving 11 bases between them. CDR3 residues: CASSKKGGNEQFF. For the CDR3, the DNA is TGTGCCAGCAGCAAAAAGGGGGGCAATGAGCAGTTCTTC.

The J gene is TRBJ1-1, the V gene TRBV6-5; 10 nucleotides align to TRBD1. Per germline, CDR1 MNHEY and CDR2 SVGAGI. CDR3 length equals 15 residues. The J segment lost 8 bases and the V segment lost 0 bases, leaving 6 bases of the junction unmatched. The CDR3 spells CASSYSWTGGMEAFF. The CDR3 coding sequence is TGTGCCAGCAGTTACTCCTGGACAGGGGGGATGGAAGCTTTCTTT.

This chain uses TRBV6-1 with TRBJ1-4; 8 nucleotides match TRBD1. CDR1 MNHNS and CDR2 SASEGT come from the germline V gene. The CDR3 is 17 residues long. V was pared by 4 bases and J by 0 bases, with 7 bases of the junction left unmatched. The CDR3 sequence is CASSGMDREATNEKLFF. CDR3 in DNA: TGTGCCAGCAGTGGAATGGACAGGGAAGCAACTAATGAAAAACTGTTTTTT.

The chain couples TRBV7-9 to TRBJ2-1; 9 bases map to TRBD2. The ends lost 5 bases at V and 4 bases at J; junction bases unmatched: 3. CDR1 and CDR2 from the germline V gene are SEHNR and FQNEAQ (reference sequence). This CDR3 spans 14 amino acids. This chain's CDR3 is CASSPSGTYNEQFF. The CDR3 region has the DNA TGTGCCAGCAGCCCTAGCGGGACTTACAATGAGCAGTTCTTC.

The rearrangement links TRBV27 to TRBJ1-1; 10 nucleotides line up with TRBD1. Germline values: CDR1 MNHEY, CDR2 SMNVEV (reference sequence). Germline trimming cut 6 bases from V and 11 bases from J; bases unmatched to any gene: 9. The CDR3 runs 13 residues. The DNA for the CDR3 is TGTGCCAGCAGACCCTGGGACAGGGGCGGGGCTTTCTTT. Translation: CASRPWDRGGAFF.

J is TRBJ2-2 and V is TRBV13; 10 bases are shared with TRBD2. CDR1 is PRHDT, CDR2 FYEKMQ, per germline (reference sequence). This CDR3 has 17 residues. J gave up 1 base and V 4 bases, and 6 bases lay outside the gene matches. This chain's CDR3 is CASSSGLADMNTGELFF. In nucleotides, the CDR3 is TGTGCCAGCAGCTCAGGACTAGCGGATATGAACACCGGGGAGCTGTTTTTT.

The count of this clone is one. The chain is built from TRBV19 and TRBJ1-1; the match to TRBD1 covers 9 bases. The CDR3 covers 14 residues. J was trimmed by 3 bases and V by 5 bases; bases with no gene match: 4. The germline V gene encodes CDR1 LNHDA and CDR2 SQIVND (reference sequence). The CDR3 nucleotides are TGTGCCAGTAGTCACAGGGGGCAAGACACTGAAGCTTTCTTT. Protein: CASSHRGQDTEAFF.

DNA for the CDR3: TGTGCCAGCAGCTCGGGGGGCTTGGGCCAAGGGGTCTCCTACGAGCAGTACTTC. Translation: CASSSGGLGQGVSYEQYF. The rearrangement uses TRBV7-8 and TRBJ2-7, with D maybe TRBD2 (7 bases). Looked up from germline, CDR1 is SGHVS and CDR2 is FQNEAQ. The CDR3 spans 18 residues. Trimming took 4 bases from V and 0 from J, leaving 22 bases between them.

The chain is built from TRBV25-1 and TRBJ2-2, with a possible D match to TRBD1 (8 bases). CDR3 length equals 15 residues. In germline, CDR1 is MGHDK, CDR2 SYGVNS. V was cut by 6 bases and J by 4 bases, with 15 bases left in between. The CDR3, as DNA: TGTGCCAGCAGCCCGGACAGGGAGGGCACCGGGGAGCTGTTTTTT. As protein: CASSPDREGTGELFF.

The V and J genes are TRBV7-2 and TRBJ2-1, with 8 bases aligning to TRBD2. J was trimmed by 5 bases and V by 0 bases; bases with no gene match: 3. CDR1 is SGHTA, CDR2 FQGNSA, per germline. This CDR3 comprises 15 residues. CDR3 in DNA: TGTGCCAGCAGCTTAGCCGGGACTAGAAACAATGAGCAGTTCTTC. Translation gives CASSLAGTRNNEQFF.

In DNA form, the CDR3 reads TGTGCCAGCACCGAAGTCTATAATTCACCCCTCCACTTT. This codes for CASTEVYNSPLHF. The J gene is TRBJ1-6, the V gene TRBV25-1; D is unresolved. The germline V gene has CDR1 MGHDK and CDR2 SYGVNS. The CDR3 extends over 13 amino acids. Trimming took off 7 bases at V and 3 bases at J, with 7 bases between the two ends.

CDR3 DNA: TGTGCCAGCACCCCTCGGGGGGGCTACGAGCAGTACTTC. Translation: CASTPRGGYEQYF. The chain employs TRBV7-9 and TRBJ2-7, with 8 positions matching TRBD2. Germline-derived CDR1 and CDR2 are SEHNR and FQNEAQ (reference sequence). The trim removed 7 bases at V and 3 bases at J, leaving 5 bases unmatched. This CDR3 is 13 amino acids long.

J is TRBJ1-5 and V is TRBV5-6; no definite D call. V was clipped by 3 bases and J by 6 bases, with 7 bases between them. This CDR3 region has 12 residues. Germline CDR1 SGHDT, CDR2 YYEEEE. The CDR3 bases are TGTGCCAGCAGCTCAGCTTTTCAGCCCCAGCATTTT. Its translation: CASSSAFQPQHF. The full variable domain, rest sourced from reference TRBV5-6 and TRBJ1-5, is DAGVTQSPTHLIKTRGQQVTLRCSPKSGHDTVSWYQQALGQGPQFIFQYYEEEERQRGNFPDRFSGHQFPNYSSELNVNALLLGDSALYLCASSSAFQPQHFGDGTRLSIL.

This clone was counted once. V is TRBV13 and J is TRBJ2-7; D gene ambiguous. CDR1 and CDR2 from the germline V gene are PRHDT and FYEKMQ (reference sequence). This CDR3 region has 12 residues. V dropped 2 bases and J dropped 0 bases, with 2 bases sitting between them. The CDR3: CASSLYSYEQYF. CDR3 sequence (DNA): TGTGCCAGCAGCTTATACTCCTACGAGCAGTACTTC. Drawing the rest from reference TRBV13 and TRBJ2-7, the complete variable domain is AAGVIQSPRHLIKEKRETATLKCYPIPRHDTVYWYQQGPGQDPQFLISFYEKMQSDKGSIPDRFSAQQFSDYHSELNMSSLELGDSALYFCASSLYSYEQYFGPGTRLTVT.

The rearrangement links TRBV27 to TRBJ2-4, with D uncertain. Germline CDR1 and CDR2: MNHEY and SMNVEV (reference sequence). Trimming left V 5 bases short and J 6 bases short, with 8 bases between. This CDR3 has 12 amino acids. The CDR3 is CASSDDPNIQYF. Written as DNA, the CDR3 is TGTGCCAGCAGTGACGACCCAAACATTCAGTACTTC.

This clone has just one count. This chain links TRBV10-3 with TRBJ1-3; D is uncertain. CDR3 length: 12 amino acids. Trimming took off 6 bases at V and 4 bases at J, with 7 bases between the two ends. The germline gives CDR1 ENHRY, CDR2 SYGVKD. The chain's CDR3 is CAIRTQGNTIYF. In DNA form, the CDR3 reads TGTGCCATCAGGACCCAGGGAAACACCATATATTTT.

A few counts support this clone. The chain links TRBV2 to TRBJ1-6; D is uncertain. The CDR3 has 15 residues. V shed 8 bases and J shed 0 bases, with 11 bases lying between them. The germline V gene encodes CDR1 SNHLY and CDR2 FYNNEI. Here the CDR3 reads CASDLLLSYNSPLHF. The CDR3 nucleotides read TGTGCCAGCGACCTACTCCTCTCCTATAATTCACCCCTCCACTTT.

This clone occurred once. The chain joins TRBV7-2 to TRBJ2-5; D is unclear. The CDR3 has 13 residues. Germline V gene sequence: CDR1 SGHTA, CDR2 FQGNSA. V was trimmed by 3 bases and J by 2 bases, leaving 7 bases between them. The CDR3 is CASSFERQETQYF. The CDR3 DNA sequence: TGTGCCAGCAGCTTTGAACGGCAAGAGACCCAGTACTTC. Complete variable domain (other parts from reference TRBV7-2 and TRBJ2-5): GAGVSQSPSNKVTEKGKDVELRCDPISGHTALYWYRQSLGQGLEFLIYFQGNSAPDKSGLPSDRFSAERTGGSVSTLTIQRTQQEDSAVYLCASSFERQETQYFGPGTRLLVL.

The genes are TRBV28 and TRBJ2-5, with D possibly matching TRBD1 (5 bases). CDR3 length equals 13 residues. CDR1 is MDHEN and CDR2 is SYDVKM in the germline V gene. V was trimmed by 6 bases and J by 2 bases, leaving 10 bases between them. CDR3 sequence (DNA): TGTGCCAGCAGCCCAGGGTCACAAGAGACCCAGTACTTC. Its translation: CASSPGSQETQYF.

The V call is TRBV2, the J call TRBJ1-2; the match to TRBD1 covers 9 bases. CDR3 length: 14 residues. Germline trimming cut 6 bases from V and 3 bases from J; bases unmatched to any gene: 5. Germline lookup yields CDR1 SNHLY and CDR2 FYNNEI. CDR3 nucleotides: TGTGCCAGCAGAAAACAGGGGGCTGACTATGGCTACACCTTC. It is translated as CASRKQGADYGYTF.

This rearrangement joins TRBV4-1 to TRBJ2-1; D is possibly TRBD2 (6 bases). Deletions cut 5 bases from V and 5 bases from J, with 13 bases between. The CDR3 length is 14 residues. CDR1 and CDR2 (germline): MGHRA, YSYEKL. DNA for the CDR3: TGCGCCAGCAGCACGTGGACTACCCACAATGAGCAGTTCTTC. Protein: CASSTWTTHNEQFF.